The 24 T cell receptor beta chains listed next were all sequenced from one sample in a study of control samples from healthy donors and cancer patients. Clones were read by immunoSEQ multiplex PCR, and TCRdb kept only the in-frame ones, dropping some. Among 100,000 to 150,000 clones listed, 90% were seen once. Input material: blood. These receptors were taken from a man aged 35 to 55 in good health.

The chain joins TRBV9 to TRBJ2-2, with a possible D match to TRBD2 (7 bases). Deletions cut 4 bases from V and 7 bases from J, with 23 bases between. This CDR3 has 17 residues. Germline loops: CDR1 SGDLS, CDR2 YYNGEE. The CDR3 sequence is CASSPRGGAVLGGELFF. CDR3 DNA: TGTGCCAGCAGCCCCCGTGGGGGGGCGGTATTAGGCGGGGAGCTGTTTTTT.

This chain uses TRBV10-1 with TRBJ2-1; 13 bases are shared with TRBD2. V was pared by 0 bases and J by 7 bases, with 0 bases of the junction left unmatched. Per the germline V gene, CDR1 is WNHNN and CDR2 is SYGVQD (reference sequence). The CDR3 is 15 amino acids. The CDR3 DNA reads TGCGCCAGCAGTGAGTCGACTAGCGGGGGGAATGAGCAGTTCTTC. It encodes CASSESTSGGNEQFF.

This clone was seen once. This chain connects TRBV10-1 to TRBJ1-4; D is unresolved. Trimming took off 4 bases at V and 0 bases at J, with 6 bases between the two ends. Germline loops: CDR1 WNHNN, CDR2 SYGVQD (reference sequence). The CDR3 is 14 residues long. The CDR3: CASSGGATNEKLFF. The CDR3 region has the DNA TGCGCCAGCAGTGGAGGTGCAACTAATGAAAAACTGTTTTTT.

With regard to this clone: The germline gene is not matched at one end of the junction; a read error may be the cause. The J gene is TRBJ1-1, the V gene TRBV6-5; no firm D call. Germline values: CDR1 MNHEY, CDR2 SVGAGI. The CDR3 has 13 amino acids. Written as DNA, the CDR3 is TGTGCCAGCAGCGCTCTTGTGAAGACTGAAGCTTTCTTT. The encoded protein is CASSALVKTEAFF.

This chain links TRBV3-1 (or the pseudogene TRBV3-2) with TRBJ1-4; D is perhaps TRBD1 (5 bases). This CDR3 is 15 amino acids long. The germline gives CDR1 LGHDT, CDR2 YNNKEL (reference sequence). Trimming left V 1 base short and J 8 bases short, with 14 bases between. This CDR3 reads CASSQAGQGEEKLFF. CDR3 coding DNA: TGTGCCAGCAGCCAAGCGGGGCAGGGTGAGGAAAAACTGTTTTTT.

This clone was observed once. This chain connects TRBV19 to TRBJ2-7; 7 bases are shared with TRBD1. V lost 3 bases to trimming and J lost 5 bases; unmatched junction nucleotides: 4. CDR3 length equals 13 residues. Germline lookup yields CDR1 LNHDA and CDR2 SQIVND (reference sequence). CDR3 in DNA: TGTGCCAGTAGTATGGGACAGCCAGACGAGCAGTACTTC. Translation: CASSMGQPDEQYF.

The chain has TRBV5-6 and TRBJ1-1, with D possibly TRBD1 on 5 matching bases. Germline V gene data show CDR1 as SGHDT and CDR2 as YYEEEE. The length of the CDR3 is 14 residues. V dropped 1 base and J dropped 7 bases, with 14 bases sitting between them. The CDR3 DNA reads as TGTGCCAGCAGCTTGACAGGACGACAAATTGAAGCTTTCTTT. Its protein product is CASSLTGRQIEAFF.

In DNA form, the CDR3 reads TGTGCCAGCAGCGCTGCAGGGTACTCTGGAAACACCATATATTTT. It specifies CASSAAGYSGNTIYF. The chain uses TRBV9 and TRBJ1-3; tentative D call: TRBD1 (5 bases). The length of the CDR3 is 15 residues. The germline V gene encodes CDR1 SGDLS and CDR2 YYNGEE. Trimming shortened V by 3 bases and J by 0 bases, and 10 bases separated the two germline ends.

The V call is TRBV6-5, the J call TRBJ2-4; tentative D call: TRBD2 (7 bases). The germline V gene encodes CDR1 MNHEY and CDR2 SVGAGI. The CDR3 spans 15 residues. V was shortened by 8 bases and J by 2 bases, with 16 bases between the two germline ends. The CDR3 protein is CASGFIGGPKNIQYF. CDR3 in DNA: TGTGCCAGCGGATTCATCGGGGGGCCCAAAAACATTCAGTACTTC.

The chain couples TRBV29-1 to TRBJ2-1; tentative D call: TRBD1 (7 bases). The CDR3 is 12 residues long. V was trimmed by 6 bases and J by 16 bases, leaving 22 bases between them. Germline values: CDR1 SQVTM, CDR2 ANQGSEA. This CDR3 reads CSVRSPRLGGFF. The CDR3 nucleotides read TGCAGCGTCAGGTCCCCAAGACTAGGGGGCTTCTTC.

The genes are TRBV6-5 and TRBJ1-5; TRBD1 is a possible D gene (6 bases). Germline CDR1 and CDR2: MNHEY and SVGAGI. The CDR3 has 14 amino acids. V was shortened by 6 bases and J by 3 bases, with 12 bases between the two germline ends. CDR3 region: CASRTGRANQPQHF. In DNA, the CDR3 is TGTGCCAGCAGAACAGGGAGGGCCAATCAGCCCCAGCATTTT.

V is TRBV30 and J is TRBJ2-3, with unresolved D. CDR1 is GTSNPN and CDR2 is SVGIG in the germline V gene (reference sequence). The CDR3 consists of 13 residues. The ends were cut back, 3 bases at V and 4 bases at J, with 11 bases in the middle. The CDR3 here is CAWSRKAPDTQYF. CDR3 nucleotide sequence: TGTGCCTGGAGCCGGAAGGCCCCAGATACGCAGTATTTT.

The rearrangement uses TRBV18 and TRBJ1-1; 8 nucleotides agree with TRBD1. In germline, CDR1 is KGHSH, CDR2 LQKENI. The CDR3 spans 14 residues. Trimming at V came to 5 bases and at J to 3 bases, leaving 5 bases not matched to a gene. The CDR3 nucleotides are TGTGCCAGCTCAACAGGGGGGTGGGACACTGAAGCTTTCTTT. Translation: CASSTGGWDTEAFF.

V and J are TRBV29-1 and TRBJ1-2, with D unresolved. Germline V lookup: CDR1 SQVTM, CDR2 ANQGSEA. The CDR3 spans 12 residues. With 4 bases removed from V and 2 bases from J, the gap between germline ends came to 8 bases. CDR3 in amino acids: CSVVSLNYGYTF. CDR3 sequence (DNA): TGCAGCGTTGTCAGCCTGAACTATGGCTACACCTTC.

CDR3 protein: CATSRGERGTEAFF. The CDR3 DNA reads TGTGCCACCAGCAGAGGTGAGAGGGGCACTGAAGCTTTCTTT. J is TRBJ1-1 and V is TRBV15, with D tentatively TRBD1 (5 bases). CDR3 length: 14 amino acids. The germline V gene encodes CDR1 LNHNV and CDR2 YYDKDF (reference sequence). V dropped 1 base and J dropped 4 bases, with 10 bases sitting between them.

V is TRBV6-2 or TRBV6-3 and J is TRBJ1-5; 7 bases match TRBD1. Trimming at V came to 6 bases and at J to 6 bases, leaving 8 bases not matched to a gene. The CDR3 has 14 residues. Germline V CDR1 and CDR2: MNHEY, SVGEGT. The CDR3 loop is CASSKDRDGQPQHF. The CDR3 coding sequence is TGTGCCAGCAGCAAAGACAGGGACGGTCAGCCCCAGCATTTT.

The rearrangement joins TRBV18 to TRBJ1-1, with D perhaps matching TRBD1 (6 bases). The CDR3 covers 13 residues. Per germline, CDR1 KGHSH and CDR2 LQKENI. Trimming removed 8 bases from V and 2 bases from J, with 12 bases in between. CDR3 protein: CASLKGQNTEAFF. The CDR3 DNA follows: TGTGCCAGCCTCAAGGGACAAAACACTGAAGCTTTCTTT.

This chain links TRBV10-2 with TRBJ2-1; D is perhaps TRBD1 (6 bases). Germline V CDR1 and CDR2: WSHSY, SAAADI. V was pared by 6 bases and J by 3 bases, with 6 bases between. The CDR3 loop spans 12 amino acids. This chain's CDR3 is CASRDSYNEQFF. The CDR3 DNA follows: TGCGCCAGCAGGGACAGCTACAATGAGCAGTTCTTC.

The chain carries TRBV6-2 or TRBV6-3 and TRBJ2-7; 9 bases match TRBD1. The junction had 21 bases not matched to a gene; V was cut back by 4 bases and J by 5 bases. The CDR3 totals 19 residues. Germline V gives CDR1 MNHEY, CDR2 SVGEGT. The CDR3 here is CASSSPRSGTGYKVHEQYF. CDR3 nucleotide sequence: TGTGCCAGCAGTTCCCCCAGGAGCGGGACAGGGTATAAGGTGCACGAGCAGTACTTC.

This clone has just a few counts. J is TRBJ1-6 and V is TRBV18; no clear D gene. V was clipped by 7 bases and J by 8 bases, with 15 bases between them. Germline V gene lookup returns CDR1 KGHSH and CDR2 LQKENI. The CDR3 is 14 residues long. CDR3 loop: CASLPSGRDSPLHF. The CDR3 coding sequence is TGTGCCAGCTTGCCCTCCGGGAGGGATTCACCCCTCCACTTT.

This clone is labeled as medium-sized. The rearrangement links TRBV7-8 to TRBJ2-1, with D hard to call. The CDR3 totals 12 residues. Germline V gene data show CDR1 as SGHVS and CDR2 as FQNEAQ. V was pared by 5 bases and J by 10 bases, with 12 bases between. The CDR3 DNA reads TGTGCCAGCAGCGCAGGCCTCGGGGAGCAGTTCTTC. Its translation is CASSAGLGEQFF.

The chain has TRBV5-4 and TRBJ2-3; 9 positions agree with TRBD2. The germline V gene encodes CDR1 SGHNT and CDR2 YYREEE (reference sequence). The junction had 4 bases not matched to a gene; V was cut back by 8 bases and J by 6 bases. The CDR3 sequence is 12 residues long. The CDR3 coding sequence is TGTGCCAGTGGACTAGCGAGCGATACGCAGTATTTT. Translating gives CASGLASDTQYF.

This clone appeared once. Here the CDR3 reads CASSPGVRTEAFF. The CDR3 DNA follows: TGTGCCAGCTCACCGGGGGTACGGACTGAAGCTTTCTTT. The gene calls are TRBV18 and TRBJ1-1, with D possibly being TRBD1 (5 bases). Per germline, CDR1 KGHSH and CDR2 LQKENI. The CDR3 contains 13 residues. Trimming removed 3 bases at V and 5 bases at J, with 10 bases between.

The chain joins TRBV15 to TRBJ1-3; 7 nucleotides line up with TRBD1. Germline trimming cut 1 base from V and 2 bases from J; bases unmatched to any gene: 2. The germline V gene encodes CDR1 LNHNV and CDR2 YYDKDF (reference sequence). This CDR3 spans 15 amino acids. The CDR3 nucleotides are TGTGCCACCAGCAGAGCCGGGACAGCTGGAAACACCATATATTTT. It yields the protein CATSRAGTAGNTIYF.